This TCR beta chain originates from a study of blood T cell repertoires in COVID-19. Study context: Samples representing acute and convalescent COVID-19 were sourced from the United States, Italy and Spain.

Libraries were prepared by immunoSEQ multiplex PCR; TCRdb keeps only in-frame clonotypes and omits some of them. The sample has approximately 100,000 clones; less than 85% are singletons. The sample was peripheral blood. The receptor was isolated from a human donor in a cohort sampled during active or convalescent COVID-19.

CDR3 amino acids: CSVRTGGTDTQYF. CDR3 DNA sequence: TGCAGCGTGAGGACAGGGGGCACAGATACGCAGTATTTT. This sequence joins TRBV29-1 and TRBJ2-3; 9 bases align to TRBD1. The junction had 2 bases not matched to a gene; V was cut back by 6 bases and J by 1 base. The CDR3 runs to 13 residues. Germline loops: CDR1 SQVTM, CDR2 ANQGSEA.